The rows below give T cell receptor beta chains drawn from one sample of a study of cytomegalovirus exposure and HLA in healthy donors. Data came from immunoSEQ multiplex PCR; TCRdb stores just in-frame clones and leaves some out. Of about 200,000 clones in the sample, 80% to 90% were seen once. The material sequenced was PBMCs. These receptors were obtained from a man aged 30 to 39 in good health and CMV-seronegative. The CDR3 runs from the conserved cysteine through the conserved F or W. The D gene is left open where the match is weak. Clone size is stated in some rows and not others, as once, few, many or a class when expanded.

d_call	v_call	clone_size	cdr3_length	j_call	cdr3_aa	cdr3_nt
.	TRBV18	.	15	TRBJ2-3	CASSPSQGGTDTQYF	TGTGCCAGCTCACCCTCACAGGGTGGCACAGATACGCAGTATTTT
.	TRBV28	.	14	TRBJ1-1	CASSLGGKNTEAFF	TGTGCCAGCAGTTTGGGAGGGAAGAACACTGAAGCTTTCTTT
TRBD1	TRBV19	few	14	TRBJ2-7	CASSLGQGTYEQYF	TGTGCCAGTAGCTTGGGACAGGGGACCTACGAGCAGTACTTC
.	TRBV28	.	16	TRBJ2-4	CASSFYRSGTKNIQYF	TGTGCCAGCAGCTTCTACCGTTCGGGAACCAAAAACATTCAGTACTTC
TRBD1	TRBV5-8	.	19	TRBJ2-6	CASSLEGGPGGPRANVLTF	TGTGCCAGCAGCTTGGAGGGGGGCCCAGGGGGCCCTAGGGCCAACGTCCTGACTTTC
.	TRBV4-2	once	21	TRBJ2-5	CASSQVRSRGKLAKSQETQYF	TGTGCCAGCAGCCAAGTAAGAAGTAGGGGGAAACTAGCGAAAAGTCAAGAGACCCAGTACTTC
.	TRBV7-8	.	15	TRBJ2-7	CASSPRRGSSYEQYF	TGTGCCAGCAGCCCACGACGGGGGAGCTCCTACGAGCAGTACTTC
TRBD2	TRBV11-1	.	16	TRBJ2-1	CASSLTSGGDTIEQFF	TGTGCCAGCAGCTTGACTAGCGGGGGGGACACAATTGAGCAGTTCTTC
.	TRBV6-5	.	14	TRBJ2-5	CASSYSAEQETQYF	TGTGCCAGCAGTTACTCGGCAGAACAAGAGACCCAGTACTTC
.	TRBV7-8	.	12	TRBJ2-5	CASSPYQETQYF	TGTGCCAGCAGTCCGTACCAAGAGACCCAGTACTTC
.	TRBV9	.	18	TRBJ2-6	CASSVPRGQPSGANVLTF	TGTGCCAGCAGCGTCCCTCGGGGACAACCCTCTGGGGCCAACGTCCTGACTTTC